This TCR beta chain was identified in a study of regulatory T cells in long-lasting Graves disease. The time point here: persistent/refractory GD, antithyroid drugs over 5 years with positive TRAb. From RNA extracted from PBMCs, the TCR library was made. Patients were enrolled at an endocrinology department in Xi'an, China. Staff took around 9 milliliters of peripheral blood and put it into EDTA tubes. Construction of the TCR beta libraries employed iRepertoire HTBI primers in conjunction with Arm-PCR of CDR3 regions. TCRdb called the multiplex PCR reads again in MiXCR, with one record for every CDR3 protein. The data hold more than 300,000 distinct CDR3 sequences, with 15% to 20% observed a single time. Germline V lookup: CDR1 LGHDT, CDR2 YNNKEL (reference sequence). V lost 4 bases to trimming and J lost 6 bases, with 6 bases between them. The CDR3 length is 12 residues. This clonotype was counted many times.

The source of this sequence is a female donor with Graves disease. The specimen was peripheral blood mononuclear cells (PBMCs), collected when the disease was refractory, from a patient treated with antithyroid drugs. The rearrangement links TRBV3-1 to TRBJ1-4; D is perhaps TRBD1 (5 bases). Here the CDR3 DNA reads TGTGCCAGCAGCCCGGGGGATGAAAAACTGTTTTTT. This sequence encodes CASSPGDEKLFF.